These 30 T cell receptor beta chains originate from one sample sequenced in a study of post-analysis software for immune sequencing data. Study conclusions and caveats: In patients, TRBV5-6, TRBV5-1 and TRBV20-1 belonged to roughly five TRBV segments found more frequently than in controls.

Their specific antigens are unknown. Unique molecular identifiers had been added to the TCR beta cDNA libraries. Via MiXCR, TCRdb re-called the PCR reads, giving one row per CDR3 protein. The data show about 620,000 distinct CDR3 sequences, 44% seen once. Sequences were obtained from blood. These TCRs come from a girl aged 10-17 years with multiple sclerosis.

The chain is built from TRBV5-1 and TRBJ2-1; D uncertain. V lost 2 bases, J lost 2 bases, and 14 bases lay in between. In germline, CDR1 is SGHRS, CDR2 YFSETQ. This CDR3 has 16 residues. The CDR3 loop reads CASSFGRNPPYNEQFF. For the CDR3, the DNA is TGCGCCAGCAGCTTCGGCCGAAACCCTCCCTACAATGAGCAGTTCTTC.

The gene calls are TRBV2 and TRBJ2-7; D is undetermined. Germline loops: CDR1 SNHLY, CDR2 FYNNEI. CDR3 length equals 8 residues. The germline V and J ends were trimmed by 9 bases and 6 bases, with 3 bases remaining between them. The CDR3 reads CARGEQYF. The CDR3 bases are TGTGCCAGAGGCGAGCAGTACTTC.

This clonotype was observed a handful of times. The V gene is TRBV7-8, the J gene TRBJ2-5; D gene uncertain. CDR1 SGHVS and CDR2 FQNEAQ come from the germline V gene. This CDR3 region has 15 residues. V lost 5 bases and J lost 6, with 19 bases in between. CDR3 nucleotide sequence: TGTGCCAGCAGCCTCAATCGGGCACCCAAGAAGACCCAGTACTTC. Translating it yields CASSLNRAPKKTQYF. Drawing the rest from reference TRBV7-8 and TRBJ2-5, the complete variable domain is GAGVSQSPRYKVAKRGQDVALRCDPISGHVSLFWYQQALGQGPEFLTYFQNEAQLDKSGLPSDRFFAERPEGSVSTLKIQRTQQEDSAVYLCASSLNRAPKKTQYFGPGTRLLVL.

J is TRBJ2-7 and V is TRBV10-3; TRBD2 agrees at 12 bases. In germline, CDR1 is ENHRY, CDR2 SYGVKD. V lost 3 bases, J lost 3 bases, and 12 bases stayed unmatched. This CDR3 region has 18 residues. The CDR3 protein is CAISDLTSGRSGFYEQYF. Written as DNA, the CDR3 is TGTGCCATCAGTGACCTGACTAGCGGGAGATCTGGCTTCTACGAGCAGTACTTC.

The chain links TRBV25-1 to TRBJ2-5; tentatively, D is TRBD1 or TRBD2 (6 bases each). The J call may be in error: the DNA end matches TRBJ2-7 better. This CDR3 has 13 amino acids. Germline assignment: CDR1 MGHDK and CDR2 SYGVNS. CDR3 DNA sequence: TGTGCCAGCAGTGGGATCGGGGGCCACGAGCAGTACTTC. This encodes CASSGIGGHEQYF.

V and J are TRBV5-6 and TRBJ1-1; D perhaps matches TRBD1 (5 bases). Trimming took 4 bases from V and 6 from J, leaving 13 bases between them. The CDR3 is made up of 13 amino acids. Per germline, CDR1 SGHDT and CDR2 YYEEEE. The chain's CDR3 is CASSMQGSSEAFF. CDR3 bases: TGTGCCAGCAGCATGCAGGGCTCTTCTGAAGCTTTCTTT.

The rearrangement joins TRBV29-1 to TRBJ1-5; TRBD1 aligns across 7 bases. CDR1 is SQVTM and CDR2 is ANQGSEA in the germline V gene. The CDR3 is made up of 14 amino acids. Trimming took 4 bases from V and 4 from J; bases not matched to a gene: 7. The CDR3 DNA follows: TGCAGCGTTGTTGACAGGGAGGGGAATCAGCCCCAGCATTTT. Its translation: CSVVDREGNQPQHF.

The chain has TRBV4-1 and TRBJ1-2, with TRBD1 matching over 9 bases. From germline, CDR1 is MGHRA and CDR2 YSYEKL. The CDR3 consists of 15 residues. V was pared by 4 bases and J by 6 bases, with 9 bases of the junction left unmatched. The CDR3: CASSRLGQGSDGYTF. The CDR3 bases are TGCGCCAGCAGCCGGCTGGGACAGGGTAGTGATGGCTACACCTTC.

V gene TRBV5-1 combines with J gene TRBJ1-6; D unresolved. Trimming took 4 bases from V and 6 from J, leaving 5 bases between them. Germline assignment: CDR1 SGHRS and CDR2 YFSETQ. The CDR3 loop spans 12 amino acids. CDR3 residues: CASSQSNSPLHF. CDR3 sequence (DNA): TGCGCCAGCAGCCAATCTAATTCACCCCTCCACTTT.

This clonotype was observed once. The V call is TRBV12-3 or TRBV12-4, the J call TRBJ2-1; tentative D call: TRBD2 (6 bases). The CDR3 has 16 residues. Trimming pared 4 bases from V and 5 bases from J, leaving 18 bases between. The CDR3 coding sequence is TGTGCCAGCAGTTCCTATTTGACGGGAGCTGACAATGAGCAGTTCTTC. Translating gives CASSSYLTGADNEQFF.

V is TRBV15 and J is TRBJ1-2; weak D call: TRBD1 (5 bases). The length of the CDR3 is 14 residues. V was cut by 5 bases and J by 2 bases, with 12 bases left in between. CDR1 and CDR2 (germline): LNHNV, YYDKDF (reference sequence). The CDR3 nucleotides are TGTGCCACCAGCCGGGCCCGGGGGAACTATGGCTACACCTTC. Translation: CATSRARGNYGYTF.

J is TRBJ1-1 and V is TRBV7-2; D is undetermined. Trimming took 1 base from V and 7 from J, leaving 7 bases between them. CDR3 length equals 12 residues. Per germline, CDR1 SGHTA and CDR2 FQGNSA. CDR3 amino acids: CASSLGRYEAFF. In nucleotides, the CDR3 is TGTGCCAGCAGCTTAGGGCGATATGAAGCTTTCTTT.

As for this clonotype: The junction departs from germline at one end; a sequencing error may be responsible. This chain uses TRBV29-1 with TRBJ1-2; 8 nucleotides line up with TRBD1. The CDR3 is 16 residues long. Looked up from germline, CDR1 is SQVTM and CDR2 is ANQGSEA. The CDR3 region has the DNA TGCAACGTTGAAGATCCTTCCCGAGCAGGGGGCTTTGGCTACACCTTC. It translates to CNVEDPSRAGGFGYTF.

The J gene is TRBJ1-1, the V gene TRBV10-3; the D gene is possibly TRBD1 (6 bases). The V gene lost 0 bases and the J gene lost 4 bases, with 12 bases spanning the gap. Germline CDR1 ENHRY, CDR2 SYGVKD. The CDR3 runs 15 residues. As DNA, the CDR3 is TGTGCCATCAGTGAGTCGGACAGTAGGTCCACTGAAGCTTTCTTT. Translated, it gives CAISESDSRSTEAFF.

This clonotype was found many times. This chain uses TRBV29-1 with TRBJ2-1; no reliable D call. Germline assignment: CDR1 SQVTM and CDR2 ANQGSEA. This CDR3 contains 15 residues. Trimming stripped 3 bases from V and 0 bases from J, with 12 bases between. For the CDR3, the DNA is TGCAGCGTTGACGGCAGGCCAAGCTCCTACAATGAGCAGTTCTTC. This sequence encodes CSVDGRPSSYNEQFF.

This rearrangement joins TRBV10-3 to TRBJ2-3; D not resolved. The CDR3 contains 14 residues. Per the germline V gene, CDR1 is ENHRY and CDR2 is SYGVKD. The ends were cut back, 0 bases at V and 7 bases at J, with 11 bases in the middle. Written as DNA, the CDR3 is TGTGCCATCAGTGAGTCGAAGAGGAAAAATACGCAGTATTTT. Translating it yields CAISESKRKNTQYF.

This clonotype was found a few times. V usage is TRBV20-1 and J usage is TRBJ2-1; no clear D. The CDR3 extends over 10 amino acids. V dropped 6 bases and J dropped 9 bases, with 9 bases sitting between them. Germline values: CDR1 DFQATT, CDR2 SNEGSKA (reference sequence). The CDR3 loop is CSASTIEQFF. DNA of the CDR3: TGCAGTGCCAGTACTATTGAGCAGTTCTTC.

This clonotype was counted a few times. The CDR3 reads CASSRTSAAGYEQYF. CDR3 DNA sequence: TGCGCCAGCAGCCGGACTAGCGCCGCCGGCTACGAGCAGTACTTC. V usage is TRBV4-1 and J usage is TRBJ2-7, with 9 bases fitting TRBD2. The CDR3 spans 15 residues. V trimming: 4 bases; J trimming: 3 bases; junction bases outside the gene matches: 7. Germline V gene lookup returns CDR1 MGHRA and CDR2 YSYEKL.

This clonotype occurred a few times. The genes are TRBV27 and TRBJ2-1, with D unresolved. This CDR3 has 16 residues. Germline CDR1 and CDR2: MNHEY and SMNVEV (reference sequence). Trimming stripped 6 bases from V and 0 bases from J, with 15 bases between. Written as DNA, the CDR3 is TGTGCCAGCAGCTTCAGGCCAGCGAGCTCCTACAATGAGCAGTTCTTC. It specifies CASSFRPASSYNEQFF.

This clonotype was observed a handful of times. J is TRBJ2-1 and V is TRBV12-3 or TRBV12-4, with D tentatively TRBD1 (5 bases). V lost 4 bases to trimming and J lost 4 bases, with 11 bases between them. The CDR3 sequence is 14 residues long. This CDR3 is CASSSWGQYNEQFF. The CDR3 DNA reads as TGTGCCAGCAGTTCCTGGGGCCAATACAATGAGCAGTTCTTC.

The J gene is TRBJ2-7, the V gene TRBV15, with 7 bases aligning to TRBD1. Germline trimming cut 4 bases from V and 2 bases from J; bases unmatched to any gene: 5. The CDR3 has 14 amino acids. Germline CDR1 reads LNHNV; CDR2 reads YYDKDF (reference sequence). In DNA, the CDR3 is TGTGCCACCAGCACAGGGGGTGCTACCTACGAGCAGTACTTC. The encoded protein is CATSTGGATYEQYF.

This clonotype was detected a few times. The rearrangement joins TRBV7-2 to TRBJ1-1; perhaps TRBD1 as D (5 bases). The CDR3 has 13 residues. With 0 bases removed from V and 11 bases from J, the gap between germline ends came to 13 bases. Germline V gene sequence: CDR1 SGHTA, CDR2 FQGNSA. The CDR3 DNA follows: TGTGCCAGCAGCTTAGCTCTTACTAAGGGGGCTTTCTTT. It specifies CASSLALTKGAFF.

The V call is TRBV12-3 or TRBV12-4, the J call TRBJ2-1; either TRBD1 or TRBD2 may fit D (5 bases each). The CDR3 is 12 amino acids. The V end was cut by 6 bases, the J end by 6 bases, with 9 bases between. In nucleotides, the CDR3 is TGTGCCAGCAGCCGAGGGGTCAATGAGCAGTTCTTC. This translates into CASSRGVNEQFF.

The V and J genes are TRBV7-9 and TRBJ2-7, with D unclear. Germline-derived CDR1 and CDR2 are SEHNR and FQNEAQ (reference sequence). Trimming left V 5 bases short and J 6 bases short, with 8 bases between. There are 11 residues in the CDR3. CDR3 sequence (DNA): TGTGCCAGCAGCGCCAGGTCCGAGCAGTACTTC. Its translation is CASSARSEQYF.

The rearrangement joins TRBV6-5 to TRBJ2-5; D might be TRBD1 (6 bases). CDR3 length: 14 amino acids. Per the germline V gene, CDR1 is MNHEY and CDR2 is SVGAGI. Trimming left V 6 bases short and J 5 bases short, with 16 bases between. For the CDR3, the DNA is TGTGCCAGCAGATCTCCCAGGGGCCGGGAGACCCAGTACTTC. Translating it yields CASRSPRGRETQYF.

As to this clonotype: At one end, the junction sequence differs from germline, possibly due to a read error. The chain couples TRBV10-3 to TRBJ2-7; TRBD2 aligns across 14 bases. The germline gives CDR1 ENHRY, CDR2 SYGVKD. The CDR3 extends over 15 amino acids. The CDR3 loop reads CATSGTSGSSYEQYF. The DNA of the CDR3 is TGTGCCACCAGTGGGACTAGCGGGAGCTCCTACGAGCAGTACTTC.

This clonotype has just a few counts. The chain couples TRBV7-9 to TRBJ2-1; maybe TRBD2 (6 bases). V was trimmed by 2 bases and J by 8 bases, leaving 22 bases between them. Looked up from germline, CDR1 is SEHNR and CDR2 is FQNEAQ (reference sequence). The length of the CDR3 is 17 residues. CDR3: CASSLSRAGLDRDEQFF. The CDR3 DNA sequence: TGTGCCAGCAGCTTATCTAGGGCGGGACTCGACCGGGATGAGCAGTTCTTC. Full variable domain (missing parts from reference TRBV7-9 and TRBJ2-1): DTGVSQNPRHKITKRGQNVTFRCDPISEHNRLYWYRQTLGQGPEFLTYFQNEAQLEKSRLLSDRFSAERPKGSFSTLEIQRTEQGDSAMYLCASSLSRAGLDRDEQFFGPGTRLTVL.

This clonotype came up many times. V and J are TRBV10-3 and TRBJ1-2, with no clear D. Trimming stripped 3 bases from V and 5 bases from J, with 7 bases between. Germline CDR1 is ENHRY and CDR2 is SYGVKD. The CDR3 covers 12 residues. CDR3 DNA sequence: TGTGCCATCAGTGAAAGCAGATATGGCTACACCTTC. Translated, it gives CAISESRYGYTF.

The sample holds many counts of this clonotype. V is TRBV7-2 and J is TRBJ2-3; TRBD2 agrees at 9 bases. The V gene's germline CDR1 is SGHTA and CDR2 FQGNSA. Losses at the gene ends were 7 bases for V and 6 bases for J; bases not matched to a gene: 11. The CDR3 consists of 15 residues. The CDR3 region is CASTPLAGGPDTQYF. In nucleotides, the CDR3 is TGTGCCAGCACCCCTCTCGCGGGAGGGCCCGATACGCAGTATTTT. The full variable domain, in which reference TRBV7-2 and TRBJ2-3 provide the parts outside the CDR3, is GAGVSQSPSNKVTEKGKDVELRCDPISGHTALYWYRQSLGQGLEFLIYFQGNSAPDKSGLPSDRFSAERTGGSVSTLTIQRTQQEDSAVYLCASTPLAGGPDTQYFGPGTRLTVL.

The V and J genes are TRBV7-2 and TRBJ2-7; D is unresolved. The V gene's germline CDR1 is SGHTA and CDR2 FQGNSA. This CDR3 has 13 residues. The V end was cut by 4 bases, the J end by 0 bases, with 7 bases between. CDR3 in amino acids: CASSSGFSYEQYF. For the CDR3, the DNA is TGTGCCAGCAGCTCAGGTTTCTCCTACGAGCAGTACTTC.